This TCR beta chain was identified during a study of shared clonotypes between healthy human individuals. Study-level results: Having only a few donors restricted how much genetic and exposure-history diversity was captured.

CD45RO-negative cells were positively selected for CCR7, leaving out terminally differentiated effector memory CD45RA+ cells. Germline V CDR1 and CDR2: SGHKS, YYEKEE (reference sequence). After removal of 2 bases from V and 8 bases from J, the junction contained 9 bases not matched to a gene. The length of the CDR3 is 14 residues. Assay used: immunoSEQ multiplex PCR; TCRdb lists only in-frame clones, some missing. The repertoire has around 550,000 clones, 95% of them found once; the top ten carry approximately 0.11%. As concerns this clone: Its antigen is as yet unknown.

The material sequenced was naive CD8+ T cells sorted from blood. The receptor was derived from a woman aged 25 to 45 in good health. The chain uses TRBV5-5 and TRBJ1-1; 7 bases align to TRBD1. The CDR3 DNA follows: TGTGCCAGCAGCTTAACCGGGACAGCCGGAGAAGCTTTCTTT. As protein: CASSLTGTAGEAFF.